This passage covers 25 T cell receptor beta chains from one sample sequenced in a study of breast tumors, draining lymph nodes, adjacent tissues. TCRdb passed the multiplex PCR reads through MiXCR, listing each CDR3 protein once. This sample has over 130,000 distinct CDR3 sequences, with over 25% found just once. Axillary draining lymph nodes of breast cancer patients supplied the node samples. Sequencing was carried out using axillary lymph node tissue. These receptors were collected from a female donor with breast cancer. Some clones in this sample may be carry-over from other donors' samples.

This rearrangement joins TRBV6-6 to TRBJ1-1; D unresolved. V lost 0 bases and J 8 bases, leaving 7 bases between the germline ends. CDR1 MNHNY and CDR2 SVGAGI come from the germline V gene (reference sequence). This CDR3 comprises 12 residues. The CDR3 loop is CASSYSRPEAFF. The DNA of the CDR3 is TGTGCCAGCAGTTACTCGAGACCGGAAGCTTTCTTT.

For this clonotype: A much larger clonotype is one base distant, so this may be a read error. J is TRBJ2-1 and V is TRBV7-9; D remains unclear. CDR3 length equals 13 residues. CDR1 and CDR2 from the germline V gene are SEHNR and FQNEAQ (reference sequence). Here the CDR3 reads CASSHNGVEEPSF. CDR3 nucleotides: TGTGCCAGCAGCCACAATGGGGTAGAGGAGCCGTCCTTC.

As for this clonotype: A much bigger clone sits one base away, suggesting this may be a read error. The chain uses TRBV6-6 and TRBJ1-4; TRBD1 might be the D (5 bases). The CDR3 has 16 residues. V was trimmed by 5 bases and J by 2 bases, leaving 15 bases between them. CDR1 and CDR2 (germline): MNHNY, SVGAGI (reference sequence). This CDR3 is CASSHPRGRTNEKLFF. DNA for the CDR3: TGTGCCAGCAGTCACCCGCGGGGGAGGACTAATGAAAAACTGTTTTTT.

Of note for this clonotype: The CDR3 ends on some other residue instead of the conserved phenylalanine or tryptophan, so this is likely a read error. It is unclear where the CDR3 begins or ends on the DNA, so no DNA is shown, and the CDR3 is as TCRdb lists it. J is TRBJ2-5 and V is TRBV7-4; TRBD2, the D gene given by the table, was not confirmed from the DNA. The CDR3 has 9 residues if both end residues are counted. CDR1 SGHVT and CDR2 SQSDAQ come from the germline V gene. CDR3: CASSLIWEA.

The CDR3: CASSLDGGISYEQYF. In nucleotides, the CDR3 is TGCGCCAGCAGCTTGGACGGCGGAATCTCCTACGAGCAGTACTTC. The chain links TRBV5-1 to TRBJ2-7; D is unclear. The CDR3 covers 15 residues. Trimming removed 0 bases at V and 0 bases at J, with 10 bases between. Germline V gene sequence: CDR1 SGHRS, CDR2 YFSETQ.

In its sample, this clonotype was seen many times. This chain connects TRBV6-1 to TRBJ1-3, with 9 nucleotides matching TRBD1. Per the germline V gene, CDR1 is MNHNS and CDR2 is SASEGT. This CDR3 contains 14 residues. V lost 6 bases to trimming and J lost 7 bases; unmatched junction nucleotides: 7. The CDR3 is CASSPGQGTNTIYF. In DNA, the CDR3 is TGTGCCAGCAGCCCCGGACAGGGGACGAACACCATATATTTT.

The chain employs TRBV19 and TRBJ2-1; TRBD1 aligns across 7 bases. CDR1 is LNHDA and CDR2 is SQIVND in the germline V gene (reference sequence). J was trimmed by 10 bases and V by 5 bases; bases with no gene match: 8. The CDR3 is 13 residues long. The CDR3 protein is CASSPRQGREQFF. In DNA, the CDR3 is TGTGCCAGTAGTCCCCGACAGGGAAGGGAGCAGTTCTTC.

There are many counts of this clonotype. CDR3 DNA: TGTGCCAGCAGTGGCCACATCGGCTCTGGAAACACCATATATTTT. Translation gives CASSGHIGSGNTIYF. This chain uses TRBV6-5 with TRBJ1-3; D gene uncertain. The V and J ends lost 5 bases and 0 bases respectively, with 11 bases between them. The CDR3 extends over 15 amino acids. Germline CDR1 and CDR2: MNHEY and SVGAGI.

The sample holds many counts of this clonotype. The V gene is TRBV5-1, the J gene TRBJ2-3; the D gene is possibly TRBD1 (6 bases). Germline V lookup: CDR1 SGHRS, CDR2 YFSETQ. This CDR3 has 14 residues. V lost 6 bases to trimming and J lost 4 bases, with 15 bases between them. The CDR3 DNA reads TGCGCCAGCACGTACGGGGACAAATCAGATACGCAGTATTTT. This gives the protein CASTYGDKSDTQYF.

This clonotype showed up many times. This chain uses TRBV12-3 or TRBV12-4 with TRBJ1-6; 10 bases line up with TRBD1. The length of the CDR3 is 14 residues. J lost 13 bases, V lost 5 bases, and 8 bases had no gene match. As DNA, the CDR3 is TGTGCCAGCAGTGGGACAGGGGACGTAGTGCCCCTCCACTTT. Translation gives CASSGTGDVVPLHF.

This clonotype was seen repeatedly, ten times or more. V gene TRBV20-1 combines with J gene TRBJ2-3; D is undetermined. Germline CDR1 DFQATT, CDR2 SNEGSKA (reference sequence). V was shortened by 4 bases and J by 0 bases, with 11 bases between the two germline ends. The CDR3 runs 14 residues. The CDR3 nucleotides are TGCAGTGCTATAAAACAGACTAGCACAGATACGCAGTATTTT. This translates into CSAIKQTSTDTQYF.

The chain couples TRBV29-1 to TRBJ1-5; TRBD1 is a possible D gene (6 bases). V was pared by 3 bases and J by 6 bases, with 15 bases between. Germline CDR1 SQVTM, CDR2 ANQGSEA. The CDR3 consists of 14 residues. CDR3 in amino acids: CSVDGGGGGQPQHF. Here the CDR3 DNA reads TGCAGCGTTGATGGTGGGGGCGGGGGTCAGCCCCAGCATTTT.

This chain connects TRBV6-1 to TRBJ2-7; D perhaps matches TRBD1 (6 bases). The CDR3 totals 16 residues. Germline lookup yields CDR1 MNHNS and CDR2 SASEGT. V was clipped by 1 base and J by 3 bases, with 16 bases between them. For the CDR3, the DNA is TGTGCCAGCAGTGAAGGCAGGGGCGCCCTATACTACGAGCAGTACTTC. It is translated as CASSEGRGALYYEQYF.

In this sample, this clonotype turned up many times. The chain's CDR3 is CASSPRPGTAYEQYF. The CDR3 DNA reads as TGTGCCAGCAGCCCGCGTCCCGGGACCGCCTACGAGCAGTACTTC. V and J are TRBV28 and TRBJ2-7; the D call may be TRBD1 or TRBD2 (5 bases each). CDR1 and CDR2 (germline): MDHEN, SYDVKM. The CDR3 extends over 15 amino acids. The ends were cut back, 6 bases at V and 2 bases at J, with 17 bases in the middle.

The table lists this clonotype with many counts. This chain connects TRBV5-4 to TRBJ1-4, with 9 bases matching TRBD1. Trimming removed 4 bases from V and 5 bases from J; junction bases left unmatched: 3. This CDR3 region has 14 residues. CDR1 is SGHNT, CDR2 YYREEE, per germline (reference sequence). The CDR3 is CASSPGQGNEKLFF. CDR3 DNA sequence: TGTGCCAGCAGCCCGGGACAGGGAAATGAAAAACTGTTTTTT.

The sample holds many counts of this clonotype. This rearrangement joins TRBV18 to TRBJ2-7, with TRBD1 as a possible D gene (6 bases). This CDR3 has 13 amino acids. The ends were cut back, 3 bases at V and 0 bases at J, with 6 bases in the middle. Germline V CDR1 and CDR2: KGHSH, LQKENI. CDR3 in DNA: TGTGCCAGCTCACCGGACAGCTCCTACGAGCAGTACTTC. Its translation is CASSPDSSYEQYF.

At least ten counts were recorded for this clonotype. The chain joins TRBV9 to TRBJ2-3; D is uncertain. From germline, CDR1 is SGDLS and CDR2 YYNGEE. The V end lost 0 bases, the J end lost 2 bases, and 4 bases lay between the germline ends. The CDR3 loop spans 13 amino acids. CDR3 protein: CASSVDNTDTQYF. In DNA, the CDR3 is TGTGCCAGCAGCGTAGACAACACAGATACGCAGTATTTT.

V gene TRBV12-3 or TRBV12-4 combines with J gene TRBJ1-1, with TRBD1 as a possible D gene (6 bases). The V gene lost 6 bases and the J gene lost 1 base, with 12 bases spanning the gap. The CDR3 runs 14 residues. Here the CDR3 reads CASRPTGKNTEAFF. In DNA, the CDR3 is TGTGCCAGCAGACCGACAGGAAAGAACACTGAAGCTTTCTTT.

About this clonotype itself: The CDR3 end shows no conserved phenylalanine or tryptophan, and so a read error is likely. DNA of the CDR3: TGTGCCAGCGCACCGGGGTACAAACCTTCACCCCTCCACCTT. Translating it yields CASAPGYKPSPLHL. J is TRBJ1-6 and V is TRBV5-5, with D uncertain. This CDR3 contains 14 residues. Germline V lookup: CDR1 SGHKS, CDR2 YYEKEE (reference sequence). V shed 7 bases and J shed 9 bases, with 17 bases lying between them.

The sample holds many counts of this clonotype. The chain employs TRBV9 and TRBJ1-2; D remains ambiguous. Germline values: CDR1 SGDLS, CDR2 YYNGEE. Trimming left V 0 bases short and J 7 bases short, with 16 bases between. The CDR3 extends over 15 amino acids. The CDR3 bases are TGTGCCAGCAGCGTAGCTCTCCCTCTGGGAGGTGGCTACACCTTC. Amino acids: CASSVALPLGGGYTF.

This clonotype was found a few times. The chain recombines TRBV9 with TRBJ1-1; no definite D call. The V end lost 0 bases, the J end lost 4 bases, and 13 bases lay between the germline ends. CDR3 length: 15 amino acids. Germline V gives CDR1 SGDLS, CDR2 YYNGEE. The CDR3 DNA is TGTGCCAGCAGCGTAGAGCCGACCGTAAGCACTGAAGCTTTCTTT. Protein product: CASSVEPTVSTEAFF.

The chain is built from TRBV18 and TRBJ1-5; D remains ambiguous. V gave up 5 bases and J gave up 5 bases, with 10 bases separating them. Germline CDR1 KGHSH, CDR2 LQKENI. The CDR3 runs 13 residues. CDR3 nucleotides: TGTGCCAGCTCAGCAACTTTGGATCAGCCCCAGCATTTT. It specifies CASSATLDQPQHF.

As concerns this clonotype: One end of the junction is discordant with germline, which a read error may explain. The V call is TRBV7-2, the J call TRBJ1-6; possible D gene TRBD1, 6 bases. Germline V gene lookup returns CDR1 SGHTA and CDR2 FQGNSA. The CDR3 is 14 residues long. The CDR3 DNA is TGTGCCGGCAGCCTCCAGGGGCAGCGGTCACCCCTCCACTTT. Its protein product is CAGSLQGQRSPLHF.

The table lists this clonotype with a few counts. This chain uses TRBV28 with TRBJ2-2; D ambiguous. V was pared by 2 bases and J by 0 bases, with 7 bases between. Germline CDR1 is MDHEN and CDR2 is SYDVKM. The CDR3 spans 15 residues. CDR3 nucleotide sequence: TGTGCCAGCAGTTTAGACACCCCGAACACCGGGGAGCTGTTTTTT. Translating it yields CASSLDTPNTGELFF. The variable domain in full, with the rest retrieved from reference TRBV28 and TRBJ2-2, is DVKVTQSSRYLVKRTGEKVFLECVQDMDHENMFWYRQDPGLGLRLIYFSYDVKMKEKGDIPEGYSVSREKKERFSLILESASTNQTSMYLCASSLDTPNTGELFFGEGSRLTVL.

This clonotype came up many times. The CDR3 nucleotides read TGTGCCAGCAGCTCCGGGACAGGGAGGCTTGGCTACACCTTC. This sequence encodes CASSSGTGRLGYTF. The gene calls are TRBV7-3 and TRBJ1-2, with 9 bases fitting TRBD1. Germline-derived CDR1 and CDR2 are SGHTA and FQGTGA. The CDR3 is 14 amino acids. J was trimmed by 7 bases and V by 4 bases; bases with no gene match: 7.